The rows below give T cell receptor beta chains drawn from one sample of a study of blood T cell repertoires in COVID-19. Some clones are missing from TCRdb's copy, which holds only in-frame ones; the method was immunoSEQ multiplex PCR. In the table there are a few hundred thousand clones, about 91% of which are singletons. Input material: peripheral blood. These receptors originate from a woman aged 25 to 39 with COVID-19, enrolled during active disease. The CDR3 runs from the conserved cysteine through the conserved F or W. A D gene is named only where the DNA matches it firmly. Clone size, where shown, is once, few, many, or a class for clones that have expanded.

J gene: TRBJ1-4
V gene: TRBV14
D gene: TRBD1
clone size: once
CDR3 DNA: TGTGCCAGCAGCCCACGTTTCCAGGGGGCAGCTAATGAAAAACTGTTTTTT
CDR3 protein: CASSPRFQGAANEKLFF

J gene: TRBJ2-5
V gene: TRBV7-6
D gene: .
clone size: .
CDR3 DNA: TGTGCCAGCAGCTCTGGGTCGGGAGAGACCCAGTACTTC
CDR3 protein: CASSSGSGETQYF

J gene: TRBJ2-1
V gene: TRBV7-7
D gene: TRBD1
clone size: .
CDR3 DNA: TGTGCTAGCAGCTTAAGTCGACAGGGGGACAATGAGCAGTTCTTC
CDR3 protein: CASSLSRQGDNEQFF

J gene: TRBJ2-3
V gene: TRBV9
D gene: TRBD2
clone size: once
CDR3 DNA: TGTGCCAGCAGCGAACTGGGGGGGTCTACGCAGTATTTT
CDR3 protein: CASSELGGSTQYF

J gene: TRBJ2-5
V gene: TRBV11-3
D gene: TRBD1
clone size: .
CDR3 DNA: TGTGCCAGCAGCCTGGGAGAGGGGGCGAGCCAAGAGACCCAGTACTTC
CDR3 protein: CASSLGEGASQETQYF

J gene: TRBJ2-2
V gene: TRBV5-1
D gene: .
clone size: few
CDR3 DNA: TGCGCCAGCAGCGAGTCGGGGGGCGCCGACACCGGGGAGCTGTTTTTT
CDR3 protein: CASSESGGADTGELFF

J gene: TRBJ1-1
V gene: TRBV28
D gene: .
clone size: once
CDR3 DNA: TGTGCCACACGACAGACCCAGGGCACTGAAGCTTTCTTT
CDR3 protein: CATRQTQGTEAFF

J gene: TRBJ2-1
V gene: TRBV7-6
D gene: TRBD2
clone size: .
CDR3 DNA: TGTGCCAGCAGCCCTCTAGCGGGCGCCCACAGCTCCTACAATGAGCAGTTCTTC
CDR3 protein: CASSPLAGAHSSYNEQFF

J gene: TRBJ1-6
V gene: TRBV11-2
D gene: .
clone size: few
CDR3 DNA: TGTGCCAGCAGCTTTGGGTTTCGGGGGAGTACTTCACCCCTCCACTTT
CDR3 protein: CASSFGFRGSTSPLHF

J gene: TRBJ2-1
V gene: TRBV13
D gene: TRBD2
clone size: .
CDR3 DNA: TGTGCCAGCAGACGACTAGCGGGGGACCCTAATGAGCAGTTCTTC
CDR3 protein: CASRRLAGDPNEQFF

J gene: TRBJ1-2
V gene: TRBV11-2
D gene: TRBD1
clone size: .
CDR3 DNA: TGTGCCAGCAGCCGTGATCGACAGGGCCTCGACGACTATGGCTACACCTTC
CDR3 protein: CASSRDRQGLDDYGYTF

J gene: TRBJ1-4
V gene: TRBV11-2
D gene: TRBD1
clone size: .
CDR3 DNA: TGTGCCAGCAGTCCCGGGACAGCTACTTTTGGAAAACTGTTTTTT
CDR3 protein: CASSPGTATFGKLFF

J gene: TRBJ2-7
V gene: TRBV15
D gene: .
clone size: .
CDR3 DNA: TGTGCCACCAGCAGAGACACCCAAGGGGGCTACGAGCAGTACTTC
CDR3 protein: CATSRDTQGGYEQYF

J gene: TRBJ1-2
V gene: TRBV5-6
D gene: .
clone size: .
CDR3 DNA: TGTGCCAGCAGCTTGCAGGGGACGGACTATGGCTACACCTTC
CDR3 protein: CASSLQGTDYGYTF

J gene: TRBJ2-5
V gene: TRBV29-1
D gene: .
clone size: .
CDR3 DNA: TGCAGCGCGCTCCGGACTTCGGAAGAGACCCAGTACTTC
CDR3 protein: CSALRTSEETQYF

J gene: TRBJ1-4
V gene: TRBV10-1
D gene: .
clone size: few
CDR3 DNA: TGCGCCAGCAGTGAGGAAATCGGACTGACTAATGAAAAACTGTTTTTT
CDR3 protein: CASSEEIGLTNEKLFF

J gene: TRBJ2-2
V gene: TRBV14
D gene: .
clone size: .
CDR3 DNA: TGTGCCAGCAGCCCGTCTCGGTGGGGCCCCACCGGGGAGCTGTTTTTT
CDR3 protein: CASSPSRWGPTGELFF

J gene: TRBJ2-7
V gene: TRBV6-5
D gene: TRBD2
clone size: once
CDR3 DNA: TGTGCCAGCAGACCCGGGACTAGCGGGCGCTACGAGCAGTACTTC
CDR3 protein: CASRPGTSGRYEQYF